This is a list of T cell receptor beta chains from one sample in a study of neurological immune-mediated disorders. MiXCR was run by TCRdb on the 5' RACE reads, yielding one entry per CDR3 protein. This sample yields tens of thousands of distinct CDR3 sequences, of which roughly a tenth are seen a single time; less than 8% belongs to the top ten. Sample: PBMCs. These receptor sequences come from a male donor with HTLV-1-associated myelopathy (HAM/TSP). Both conserved end residues are part of each CDR3. D genes are given only for firm matches. Clone size, where shown, is once, few, many, or a class for clones that have expanded.

>TRBJ1-5|TRBV12-3/TRBV12-4|few|NA
TGTGCCAGCAGGCGATCCGGCAGGGGTCAGCCCCAGCATTTT
CASRRSGRGQPQHF
>TRBJ2-4|TRBV6-2/TRBV6-3|many|NA
TGTGCCAGCAGTTGGGGAGGTGGCAAAAACATTCAGTACTTC
CASSWGGGKNIQYF
>TRBJ2-1|TRBV6-2/TRBV6-3|NA|NA
TGTGCCAGCAGTTACTCGAACAGGGAGTTCTTC
CASSYSNREFF
>TRBJ2-5|TRBV5-1|many|TRBD2
TGCGCCAGCAGCTTAGCGGGGGGAGCGTACCAAGAGACCCAGTACTTC
CASSLAGGAYQETQYF
>TRBJ2-2|TRBV7-2|many|NA
TGTGCCAGCAGCTTAATCCAGAACACCGGGGAGCTGTTTTTT
CASSLIQNTGELFF
>TRBJ1-1|TRBV27|many|NA
TGTGCCAGCAGTTTTCCAGGGGACACTGAAGCTTTCTTT
CASSFPGDTEAFF
>TRBJ2-5|TRBV7-2|many|TRBD2
TGTGCCAGCAGCTTAGCCGGACTAGCGACCCAAGAGACCCAGTACTTC
CASSLAGLATQETQYF
>TRBJ1-2|TRBV28|many|NA
TGTGCCAGCAGTTTTCGGGGAGGCTATGGCTACACCTTC
CASSFRGGYGYTF
>TRBJ2-7|TRBV6-5|many|NA
TGTGCCAGCAGTCGTCAGGGGCTGGAGCAGTACTTC
CASSRQGLEQYF
>TRBJ2-1|TRBV5-1|few|NA
TGCGCCAGCAGCTTGGAGGGGAACTCCTACAATGAGCAGTTCTTC
CASSLEGNSYNEQFF
>TRBJ2-2|TRBV5-1|many|NA
TGCGCCAGCACCAGGGGATTGGGGGACACCGGGGAGCTGTTTTTT
CASTRGLGDTGELFF
>TRBJ1-1|TRBV29-1|many|NA
TGCAGCGCTCAGGGGAACACTGAAGCTTTCTTT
CSAQGNTEAFF
>TRBJ2-5|TRBV7-2|NA|NA
TGTGCCAGCAGCTTAGGGCTGGGCCTGGAGACCCAGTACTTC
CASSLGLGLETQYF
>TRBJ1-5|TRBV7-9|many|NA
TGTGCCAGCAGCGCCACCCGGGACCATCAGCCCCAGCATTTT
CASSATRDHQPQHF
>TRBJ1-3|TRBV10-3|many|NA
TGTGCCATCAGTACCGGGGGGACCTCTGGAAACACCATATATTTT
CAISTGGTSGNTIYF
>TRBJ1-2|TRBV5-8|many|TRBD1
TGTGCCAGCAGCTTGGCTTCAGGGGGCGCAAATGGCTACACCTTC
CASSLASGGANGYTF
>TRBJ1-6|TRBV15|many|NA
TGTGCCACCAGCAGAGCCTCCTCAATACCACCCCTCCACTTT
CATSRASSIPPLHF
>TRBJ1-2|TRBV5-4|many|TRBD1
TGTGCCAGCAGCAAGGACAGGTTGGACTATGGCTACACCTTC
CASSKDRLDYGYTF
>TRBJ2-1|TRBV6-2/TRBV6-3|many|NA
TGTGCCAGCAGTTACCAGGGTAGGTCCTACAATGAGCAGTTCTTC
CASSYQGRSYNEQFF
>TRBJ1-5|TRBV19|few|TRBD1
TGTGCCAGTAGTCCGAGGACAGGGGACAATCAGCCCCAGCATTTT
CASSPRTGDNQPQHF
>TRBJ1-4|TRBV20-1|many|NA
TGCAGTGCTAGAGATCCGGGAAGGACTAATGAAAAACTGTTTTTT
CSARDPGRTNEKLFF
>TRBJ1-4|TRBV5-5|NA|NA
TGTGCCAGCAGCCGGAATCCAGGTGAAAAACTGTTTTTT
CASSRNPGEKLFF
>TRBJ2-5|TRBV7-9|many|NA
TGTGCCAGCAGCCCCCGGTCGGGGGAAGAGACCCAGTACTTC
CASSPRSGEETQYF
>TRBJ2-7|TRBV15|many|NA
TGTGCCACCAGCAGGGATCGGGTTAGAGCCTACGAGCAGTACTTC
CATSRDRVRAYEQYF
>TRBJ2-5|TRBV18|NA|TRBD1
TGTGCCAGCTCGTGGGACAGGGTAGAGACCCAGTACTTC
CASSWDRVETQYF
>TRBJ2-3|TRBV20-1|many|TRBD2
TGCAGTGCCCCCTCGACTAGCGGGGGAACTAATACGCAGTATTTT
CSAPSTSGGTNTQYF
>TRBJ1-1|TRBV7-9|many|NA
TGTGCCAGCAGCTTGACGGAAGCTTTCTTT
CASSLTEAFF
>TRBJ2-5|TRBV18|many|NA
TGTGCCAGCTCACCCGTCGGGGGTTCTCAAGAGACCCAGTACTTC
CASSPVGGSQETQYF
>TRBJ2-3|TRBV2|many|NA
TGTGCCAGCAGTAAGGAAAACACAGATACGCAGTATTTT
CASSKENTDTQYF
>TRBJ2-7|TRBV9|many|TRBD1
TGTGCCAGCAGCCCCCGAACAGGGGGGTCATTCGAGCAGTACTTC
CASSPRTGGSFEQYF
>TRBJ2-6|TRBV27|many|NA
TGTGCCAGCAGGCTTGACAGCTCTGGGGCCAACGTCCTGACTTTC
CASRLDSSGANVLTF
>TRBJ1-1|TRBV3-1|many|TRBD1
TGTGCCAGCAGCCGGGCGGAACAGGGGCCGGAAGCTTTCTTT
CASSRAEQGPEAFF
>TRBJ2-2|TRBV20-1|many|TRBD2
TGCAGTGCTACCGGGACTAGCGGGGTTGCCACCGGGGAGCTGTTTTTT
CSATGTSGVATGELFF
>TRBJ1-6|TRBV12-3/TRBV12-4|many|NA
TGTGCCAGCAGTTCGAGACTGGGATTGCCCCTCCACTTT
CASSSRLGLPLHF
>TRBJ1-2|TRBV5-1|many|NA
TGCGCCAGCAGCTTGGAGGACGTTAACTATGGCTACACCTTC
CASSLEDVNYGYTF
>TRBJ2-2|TRBV5-1|many|NA
TGCGCCAGCAGCTTGTCCAGCACGAACACCGGGGAGCTGTTTTTT
CASSLSSTNTGELFF
>TRBJ2-5|TRBV4-2|medium-sized|NA
TGTGCCAGCAGCCAAGAGATGGGGAGGGGGCGGCAAGAGACCCAGTACTTC
CASSQEMGRGRQETQYF
>TRBJ2-7|TRBV28|many|NA
TGTGCCAGCAGTCCATACTTCTACGAGCAGTACTTC
CASSPYFYEQYF
>TRBJ2-7|TRBV7-8|many|NA
TGTGCCAGCAGCCCGGGGACTTTTTACGAGCAGTACTTC
CASSPGTFYEQYF
>TRBJ2-5|TRBV5-1|many|TRBD2
TGCGCCAGCAGCCTCGCGGCGGGGGGCGGAGAGACCCAGTACTTC
CASSLAAGGGETQYF
>TRBJ2-3|TRBV5-1|many|NA
TGCGCCAGCAGCTTGGATGGGGGCGCAGGAACGCAGTATTTT
CASSLDGGAGTQYF
>TRBJ1-1|TRBV20-1|many|TRBD1
TGCAGTGCCAGGGGGCAGGTCTGGTCGACTGAAGCTTTCTTT
CSARGQVWSTEAFF
>TRBJ2-1|TRBV7-8|many|TRBD1
TGTGCCAGCAGTTACCGGGACAGGGTCGATGAGCAGTTCTTC
CASSYRDRVDEQFF
>TRBJ1-2|TRBV5-1|many|NA
TGCGCCAGCAGCTTGGCGGGCACCGGGGGTGGCTACACCTTC
CASSLAGTGGGYTF
>TRBJ2-3|TRBV6-5|many|TRBD2
TGTGCCAGCAGTTACCGGGGACTAGCGACAGATACGCAGTATTTT
CASSYRGLATDTQYF
>TRBJ2-2|TRBV7-9|few|TRBD1
TGTGCCAGCAGCCCGGACAGGGGGCACCCCGGGGAGCTGTTTTTT
CASSPDRGHPGELFF
>TRBJ2-5|TRBV2|many|TRBD2
TGTGCCAGCAAGCGGGGGGCAGAGACCCAGTACTTC
CASKRGAETQYF
>TRBJ1-2|TRBV20-1|many|NA
TGCAGTGCTGAGGGTAACTATGGCTACACCTTC
CSAEGNYGYTF
>TRBJ1-2|TRBV12-3/TRBV12-4|many|NA
TGTGCCAGCAGTTTAAACCCTCGGACGGGATTTGGCTACACCTTC
CASSLNPRTGFGYTF
>TRBJ2-2|TRBV7-3|many|NA
TGTGCCAGCAGCTTGACGGGGGGCTGGACCGGGGAGCTGTTTTTT
CASSLTGGWTGELFF
>TRBJ2-7|TRBV12-3/TRBV12-4|many|NA
TGTGCCAGCAGTCCCTCGGTCCGATCCTACGAGCAGTACTTC
CASSPSVRSYEQYF
>TRBJ1-5|TRBV12-3/TRBV12-4|many|NA
TGTGCCAGCAGTTTTATGCAGGTTGGTCAGCCCCAGCATTTT
CASSFMQVGQPQHF
>TRBJ2-1|TRBV20-1|many|TRBD2
TGCAGTGCTAGAACGATCCCCCGGACTAGCGGGGGGGGAGGCGCCTACAATGAGCAGTTCTTC
CSARTIPRTSGGGGAYNEQFF
>TRBJ2-1|TRBV7-8|many|TRBD1
TGTGCCAGCAGTTTGGGGCGGACAGGGTTGTTAAATGAGCAGTTCTTC
CASSLGRTGLLNEQFF
>TRBJ1-5|TRBV20-1|many|NA
TGCAGTGCTACAGGAATCGTAAGCAATCAGCCCCAGCATTTT
CSATGIVSNQPQHF
>TRBJ1-4|TRBV4-3|many|NA
TGCGCCAGCAGCCACCGGGACAAGGAAGAAAAACTGTTTTTT
CASSHRDKEEKLFF